The sample holds many counts of the clone carrying this TCR beta chain. Its antigen is unknown. TCRdb used MiXCR to reprocess the RT-PCR reads, holding one entry per CDR3 protein. The sample holds a few hundred thousand distinct CDR3 sequences, roughly a fifth seen once. This record comes from a study of response to subunit inactivated influenza vaccine. Germline V lookup: CDR1 DFQATT, CDR2 SNEGSKA (reference sequence). The CDR3 is 15 residues long. Deletions cut 4 bases from V and 5 bases from J, with 18 bases between. Notes on the study in general: Each seasonal influenza vaccination, the authors suggested, recruits few new T cells.

This TCR came from a man aged 50-75 years who received an inactivated influenza vaccine. Here the sequenced sample was PBMCs from blood, taken roughly 20 months after vaccination. This chain connects TRBV20-1 to TRBJ2-1, with D possibly TRBD1 on 6 matching bases. The CDR3 nucleotides read TGCAGTGCTACTGGATGGGACACCAAGGACAATGAGCAGTTCTTC. It yields the protein CSATGWDTKDNEQFF.